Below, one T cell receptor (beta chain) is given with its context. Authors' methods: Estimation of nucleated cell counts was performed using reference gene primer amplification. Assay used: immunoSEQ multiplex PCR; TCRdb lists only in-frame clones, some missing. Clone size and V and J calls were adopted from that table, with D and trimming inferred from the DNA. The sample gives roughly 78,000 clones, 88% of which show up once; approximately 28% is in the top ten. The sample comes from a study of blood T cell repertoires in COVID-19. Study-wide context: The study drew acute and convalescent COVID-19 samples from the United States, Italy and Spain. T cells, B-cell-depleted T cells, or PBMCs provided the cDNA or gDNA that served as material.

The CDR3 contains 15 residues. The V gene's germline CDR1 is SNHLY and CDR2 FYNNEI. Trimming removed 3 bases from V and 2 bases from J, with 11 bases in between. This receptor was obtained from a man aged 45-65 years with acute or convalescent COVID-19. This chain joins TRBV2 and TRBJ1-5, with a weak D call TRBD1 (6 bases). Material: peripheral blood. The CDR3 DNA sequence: TGTGCCAGCAGTGAGCCGACAGGAGGCAATCAGCCCCAGCATTTT. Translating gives CASSEPTGGNQPQHF.